This T cell receptor beta chain came from a study of cytomegalovirus exposure and HLA in healthy donors. The PCR contained 60 Vbeta and 13 Jbeta primers. The method was immunoSEQ multiplex PCR; TCRdb's version includes in-frame clones alone and lacks a portion of them. Here the sample spans more than 110,000 clones, 73% being singletons. The CDR3 extends over 15 amino acids. CDR1 and CDR2 (germline): SEHNR, FQNEAQ (reference sequence). With V trimmed by 5 bases and J by 4 bases, 6 bases remained unmatched. The receptor comes from a woman between 40 and 55 years old in good health and CMV-seronegative. Sequencing used PBMCs. The rearrangement links TRBV7-9 to TRBJ2-2, with 8 bases that match TRBD1. The chain's CDR3 is CASSPGTGATGELFF. DNA of the CDR3: TGTGCCAGCAGCCCAGGGACAGGAGCCACCGGGGAGCTGTTTTTT. The whole variable domain, remainder taken from reference TRBV7-9 and TRBJ2-2, is DTGVSQNPRHKITKRGQNVTFRCDPISEHNRLYWYRQTLGQGPEFLTYFQNEAQLEKSRLLSDRFSAERPKGSFSTLEIQRTEQGDSAMYLCASSPGTGATGELFFGEGSRLTVL.